Presented here are 27 T cell receptor beta chains from one specimen sequenced in a study of somatic mutations in cytotoxic T cells in rheumatoid arthritis. The protocol was immunoSEQ multiplex PCR, while the TCRdb copy is restricted to in-frame clones and leaves out a portion. The sample holds more than 15,000 clones, approximately 67% seen once. The source material was CD8+ T cells sorted from blood. All receptors come from an adult with rheumatoid arthritis.

This chain links TRBV2 with TRBJ2-5; 10 nucleotides agree with TRBD2. Per germline, CDR1 SNHLY and CDR2 FYNNEI. The CDR3 contains 15 residues. Losses at the gene ends were 5 bases for V and 2 bases for J; bases not matched to a gene: 5. The CDR3 here is CASSTLAGLQETQYF. The CDR3 DNA follows: TGTGCCAGCAGTACACTAGCGGGGTTACAAGAGACCCAGTACTTC.

This sequence joins TRBV10-2 and TRBJ2-5, with D hard to call. The CDR3 is 13 residues long. Trimming took off 8 bases at V and 2 bases at J, with 12 bases between the two ends. Germline values: CDR1 WSHSY, CDR2 SAAADI. The CDR3 sequence: CASGAVPQETQYF. The DNA for the CDR3 is TGCGCCAGCGGTGCGGTGCCACAAGAGACCCAGTACTTC.

The rearrangement joins TRBV4-1 to TRBJ2-7, with D perhaps TRBD1 or TRBD2 (6 bases each). The CDR3 spans 16 residues. Germline loops: CDR1 MGHRA, CDR2 YSYEKL. Trimming took 3 bases from V and 4 from J, leaving 19 bases between them. CDR3 nucleotides: TGCGCCAGCAGCCAGGAGGGGGGCAGGGCAGCGTACGAGCAGTACTTC. This translates into CASSQEGGRAAYEQYF.

This clone came up a few times. This chain uses TRBV2 with TRBJ1-2, with 12 bases identical to TRBD1. Per the germline V gene, CDR1 is SNHLY and CDR2 is FYNNEI. V shed 5 bases and J 6 bases; nucleotides not matched to a gene: 16. This CDR3 spans 18 amino acids. The CDR3 is CASSSPGQGARIVHGYTF. In nucleotides, the CDR3 is TGTGCCAGCAGTTCTCCGGGACAGGGGGCGAGGATTGTTCATGGCTACACCTTC.

J is TRBJ1-1 and V is TRBV4-1; D ambiguous. The germline V gene encodes CDR1 MGHRA and CDR2 YSYEKL. With 3 bases removed from V and 3 bases from J, the gap between germline ends came to 11 bases. The CDR3 covers 14 residues. CDR3: CASSHPTSHTEAFF. The CDR3, as DNA: TGCGCCAGCAGCCACCCGACAAGCCACACTGAAGCTTTCTTT.

The rearrangement links TRBV27 to TRBJ2-1; possibly TRBD2 for D (6 bases). The CDR3 consists of 11 residues. V lost 4 bases, J lost 9 bases, and 7 bases lay in between. The germline gives CDR1 MNHEY, CDR2 SMNVEV (reference sequence). The CDR3: CASSSAGEQFF. CDR3 DNA: TGTGCCAGCAGTTCAGCGGGTGAGCAGTTCTTC.

The chain joins TRBV7-9 to TRBJ2-5, with D tentatively TRBD1 or TRBD2 (5 bases each). The V end lost 0 bases, the J end lost 6 bases, and 14 bases lay between the germline ends. Germline V gene sequence: CDR1 SEHNR, CDR2 FQNEAQ (reference sequence). This CDR3 is 15 amino acids long. The chain's CDR3 is CASSLAIGTIKTQYF. CDR3 nucleotide sequence: TGTGCCAGCAGCTTAGCTATAGGGACCATTAAGACCCAGTACTTC.

This clone showed up just a few times. V usage is TRBV10-3 and J usage is TRBJ2-3; 10 nucleotides line up with TRBD2. The CDR3 length is 13 residues. Germline CDR1 and CDR2: ENHRY and SYGVKD. Trimming at V came to 9 bases and at J to 6 bases, leaving 6 bases not matched to a gene. This CDR3 is CAMASGGGDTQYF. The CDR3 nucleotides are TGTGCCATGGCTAGCGGGGGAGGTGATACGCAGTATTTT.

There are a few counts of this clone. The chain carries TRBV6-1 and TRBJ1-5; D call uncertain. The CDR3 length is 15 residues. Trimming took 0 bases from V and 0 from J, leaving 6 bases between them. Germline V gene sequence: CDR1 MNHNS, CDR2 SASEGT. The CDR3 region has the DNA TGTGCCAGCAGTGAAGCCGAGTATAGCAATCAGCCCCAGCATTTT. Its protein is CASSEAEYSNQPQHF.

This chain joins TRBV2 and TRBJ2-3; D unresolved. The CDR3 is made up of 14 amino acids. The V gene lost 5 bases and the J gene lost 7 bases, with 16 bases spanning the gap. Germline V CDR1 and CDR2: SNHLY, FYNNEI. CDR3 in DNA: TGTGCCAGCAGTCCTGATACTACATCAAATACGCAGTATTTT. It is translated as CASSPDTTSNTQYF.

V usage is TRBV9 and J usage is TRBJ2-2; tentative D call: TRBD2 (6 bases). Germline CDR1 reads SGDLS; CDR2 reads YYNGEE. Trimming removed 5 bases at V and 0 bases at J, with 11 bases between. The CDR3 spans 15 residues. In nucleotides, the CDR3 is TGTGCCAGCAGTATCGGGGGAGCGAACACCGGGGAGCTGTTTTTT. Translation gives CASSIGGANTGELFF.

This clone has just one count. CDR3 in amino acids: CASMADSYNEQFF. CDR3 DNA sequence: TGCGCCAGCATGGCAGATTCCTACAATGAGCAGTTCTTC. This chain joins TRBV10-1 and TRBJ2-1; D is ambiguous. The CDR3 runs 13 residues. V lost 7 bases and J lost 1, with 8 bases in between. Germline V gives CDR1 WNHNN, CDR2 SYGVQD (reference sequence).

The J gene is TRBJ2-1, the V gene TRBV6-5; D not resolved. V lost 6 bases and J lost 0, with 12 bases in between. This CDR3 is built from 15 residues. Germline V gene lookup returns CDR1 MNHEY and CDR2 SVGAGI. The chain's CDR3 is CASSQTHSSYNEQFF. Here the CDR3 DNA reads TGTGCCAGCAGCCAGACCCACAGCTCCTACAATGAGCAGTTCTTC.

The J gene is TRBJ2-5, the V gene TRBV6-5; D remains ambiguous. Germline-derived CDR1 and CDR2 are MNHEY and SVGAGI. The CDR3 totals 14 residues. V lost 8 bases and J lost 1, with 14 bases in between. Here the CDR3 reads CASGYIHLQETQYF. CDR3 DNA: TGTGCCAGCGGCTATATACACCTCCAAGAGACCCAGTACTTC.

The gene calls are TRBV29-1 and TRBJ2-3, with D possibly TRBD2 on 5 matching bases. This CDR3 has 15 amino acids. Looked up from germline, CDR1 is SQVTM and CDR2 is ANQGSEA. The germline V and J ends were trimmed by 7 bases and 2 bases, with 19 bases remaining between them. CDR3 in amino acids: CSAEDWSENTDTQYF. CDR3 sequence (DNA): TGCAGCGCCGAGGACTGGTCGGAAAACACAGATACGCAGTATTTT.

This clone is a singleton in its sample. The CDR3 bases are TGTGCCAGCAGCGGAGGGGACGGCAATGAGCAGTTCTTC. It encodes CASSGGDGNEQFF. This chain joins TRBV11-1 and TRBJ2-1; TRBD2 is a possible D gene (6 bases). The germline gives CDR1 SGHAT, CDR2 FQDESV (reference sequence). Trimming removed 5 bases from V and 6 bases from J, with 11 bases in between. This CDR3 region has 13 residues.

The chain employs TRBV27 and TRBJ2-7; TRBD2 might be the D (6 bases). The V and J ends lost 0 bases and 2 bases respectively, with 11 bases between them. The CDR3 spans 15 residues. Germline CDR1 and CDR2: MNHEY and SMNVEV (reference sequence). CDR3 region: CASSLSAGSTYEQYF. CDR3 coding DNA: TGTGCCAGCAGTTTATCTGCGGGGTCTACCTACGAGCAGTACTTC.

The J gene is TRBJ2-1, the V gene TRBV4-3; 10 bases align to TRBD2. Trimming took 4 bases from V and 8 from J; bases not matched to a gene: 5. Germline CDR1 and CDR2: LGHNA and YSLEER. The CDR3 is made up of 14 amino acids. The CDR3 loop reads CASSRGTSDYEQFF. The CDR3 DNA follows: TGCGCCAGCAGCCGCGGGACTAGCGATTATGAGCAGTTCTTC.

The chain uses TRBV7-8 and TRBJ2-1, with 11 nucleotides matching TRBD1. CDR1 SGHVS and CDR2 FQNEAQ come from the germline V gene. The CDR3 runs to 15 residues. The trim removed 3 bases at V and 3 bases at J, leaving 1 base unmatched. The CDR3 DNA sequence: TGTGCCAGCAGCTTCGGGACAGGGGGCTACAATGAGCAGTTCTTC. It is translated as CASSFGTGGYNEQFF.

The rearrangement joins TRBV7-7 to TRBJ1-5; a weak D match, TRBD1 (5 bases). CDR3 length equals 14 residues. The V end was cut by 9 bases, the J end by 0 bases, with 12 bases between. Germline V gene sequence: CDR1 SSHAT, CDR2 FNYEAQ (reference sequence). The DNA for the CDR3 is TGTGCCAGTCGCACAGGCGATAGCAATCAGCCCCAGCATTTT. Translated, it gives CASRTGDSNQPQHF.

This chain links TRBV7-9 with TRBJ1-6, with TRBD1 as a possible D gene (5 bases). The CDR3 is 14 amino acids. V shed 5 bases and J shed 7 bases, with 12 bases lying between them. CDR1 is SEHNR, CDR2 FQNEAQ, per germline (reference sequence). The CDR3 reads CASSTGTDNSPLHF. Written as DNA, the CDR3 is TGTGCCAGCAGCACCGGGACGGACAATTCACCCCTCCACTTT.

The chain is built from TRBV5-1 and TRBJ2-2, with 8 bases identical to TRBD1. This CDR3 is 14 amino acids long. V dropped 3 bases and J dropped 6; count of bases not matched to a gene: 4. Germline-derived CDR1 and CDR2 are SGHRS and YFSETQ. CDR3 nucleotides: TGCGCCAGCAGCTCAGGGGGCCGGGCCGGGGAGCTGTTTTTT. Translation: CASSSGGRAGELFF.

In the case of this clone: Other DNA sequences of this sample code for an identical CDR3. This chain connects TRBV27 to TRBJ2-7; D unclear. V lost 4 bases and J 4 bases, leaving 5 bases between the germline ends. The germline V gene has CDR1 MNHEY and CDR2 SMNVEV (reference sequence). The CDR3 contains 11 residues. CDR3 nucleotide sequence: TGTGCCAGCAGTTCCTCTTACGAGCAGTACTTC. Protein sequence: CASSSSYEQYF.

The V and J genes are TRBV5-6 and TRBJ1-1, with D possibly being TRBD1 (5 bases). Per germline, CDR1 SGHDT and CDR2 YYEEEE. Trimming took off 4 bases at V and 7 bases at J, with 11 bases between the two ends. This CDR3 comprises 12 residues. The CDR3 is CASSLGRGEAFF. CDR3 DNA sequence: TGTGCCAGCAGCCTTGGTAGGGGTGAAGCTTTCTTT.

The gene calls are TRBV15 and TRBJ2-3; D is perhaps TRBD2 (5 bases). Germline V gene sequence: CDR1 LNHNV, CDR2 YYDKDF (reference sequence). The CDR3 sequence is 14 residues long. The V gene lost 3 bases and the J gene lost 0 bases, with 7 bases spanning the gap. The DNA of the CDR3 is TGTGCCACCAGCAGGGGGAGTAGCACAGATACGCAGTATTTT. It specifies CATSRGSSTDTQYF. The full variable domain, rest sourced from reference TRBV15 and TRBJ2-3, is DAMVIQNPRYQVTQFGKPVTLSCSQTLNHNVMYWYQQKSSQAPKLLFHYYDKDFNNEADTPDNFQSRRPNTSFCFLDIRSPGLGDTAMYLCATSRGSSTDTQYFGPGTRLTVL.

J is TRBJ2-5 and V is TRBV5-5; 11 positions match TRBD2. Per the germline V gene, CDR1 is SGHKS and CDR2 is YYEKEE (reference sequence). This CDR3 region has 15 residues. The ends lost 2 bases at V and 5 bases at J; junction bases unmatched: 5. For the CDR3, the DNA is TGTGCCAGCAGCTTCGTAGCGGGGGGGCGGGAGACCCAGTACTTC. Its translation is CASSFVAGGRETQYF.

The chain links TRBV4-1 to TRBJ1-1; D uncertain. The ends were cut back, 4 bases at V and 8 bases at J, with 17 bases in the middle. This CDR3 has 14 residues. Germline loops: CDR1 MGHRA, CDR2 YSYEKL. The CDR3 nucleotides are TGCGCCAGCAGCCGTGGACGGGAATTTAAAGAAGCTTTCTTT. It encodes CASSRGREFKEAFF.